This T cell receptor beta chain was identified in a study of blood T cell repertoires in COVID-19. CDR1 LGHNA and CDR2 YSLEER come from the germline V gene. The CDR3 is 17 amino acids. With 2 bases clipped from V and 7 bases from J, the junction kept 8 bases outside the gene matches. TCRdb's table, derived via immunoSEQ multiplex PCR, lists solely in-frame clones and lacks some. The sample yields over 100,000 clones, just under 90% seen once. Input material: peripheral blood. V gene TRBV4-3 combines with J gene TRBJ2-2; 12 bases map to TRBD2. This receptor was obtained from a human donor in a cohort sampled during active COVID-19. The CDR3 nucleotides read TGCGCCAGCAGCCAACCAGGACTAGCGGGGAGCGGCGGGGAGCTGTTTTTT. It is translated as CASSQPGLAGSGGELFF.